Sequencing of this T cell receptor beta chain was carried out in a study of blood T cell repertoires in COVID-19. The authors' processing: Amplification of reference gene primers provided the estimated nucleated cell counts. Some clones are missing from TCRdb's copy, which holds only in-frame ones; the method was immunoSEQ multiplex PCR. D and trimming were read from the DNA, whereas the V and J calls and clone size are those reported in that table. The profile covers approximately 300,000 clones, with approximately 91% appearing a single time and roughly 5.2% taken by the ten largest. This CDR3 is 14 amino acids long. Germline values: CDR1 MNHEY, CDR2 SVGAGI. With 7 bases removed from V and 0 bases from J, the gap between germline ends came to 11 bases.

Sequenced: PBMCs or T cells enriched from blood (not recorded which). This TCR derives from a man in his 60s who had recovered from COVID-19. The J gene is TRBJ2-3, the V gene TRBV6-5, with D possibly TRBD1 on 5 matching bases. Written as DNA, the CDR3 is TGTGCCAGCATTCTAGACAGAAGCACAGATACGCAGTATTTT. Its translation: CASILDRSTDTQYF.